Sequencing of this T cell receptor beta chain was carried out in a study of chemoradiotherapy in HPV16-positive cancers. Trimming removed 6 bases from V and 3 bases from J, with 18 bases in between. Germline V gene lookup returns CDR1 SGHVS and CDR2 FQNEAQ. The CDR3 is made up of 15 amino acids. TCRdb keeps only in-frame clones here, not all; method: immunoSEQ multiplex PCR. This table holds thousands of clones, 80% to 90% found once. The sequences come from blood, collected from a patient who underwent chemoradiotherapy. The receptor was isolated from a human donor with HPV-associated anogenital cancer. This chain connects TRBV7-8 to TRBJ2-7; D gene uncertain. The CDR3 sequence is CASSGSGTSNYEQYF. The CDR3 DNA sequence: TGTGCCAGCAGTGGGTCGGGCACCTCGAACTACGAGCAGTACTTC.